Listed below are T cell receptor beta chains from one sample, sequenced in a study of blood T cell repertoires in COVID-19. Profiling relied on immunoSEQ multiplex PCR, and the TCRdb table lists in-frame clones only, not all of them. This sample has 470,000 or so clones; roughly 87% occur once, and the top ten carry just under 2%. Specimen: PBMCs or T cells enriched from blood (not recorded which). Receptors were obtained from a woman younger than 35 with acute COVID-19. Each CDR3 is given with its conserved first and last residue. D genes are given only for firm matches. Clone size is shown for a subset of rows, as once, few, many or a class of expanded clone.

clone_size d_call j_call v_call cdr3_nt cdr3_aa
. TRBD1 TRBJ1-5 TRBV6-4 TGTGCCAGCAGAGGGACAGGGGTCCAGCCCCAGCATTTT CASRGTGVQPQHF
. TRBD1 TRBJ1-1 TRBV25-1 TGTGCCAGCAGTGAAAGTGGACAGGGGTTGAGCACTGAAGCTTTCTTT CASSESGQGLSTEAFF
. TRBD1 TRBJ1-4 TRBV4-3 TGCGCCAGCAGCAGAGACAGGGATGAAAAACTGTTTTTT CASSRDRDEKLFF
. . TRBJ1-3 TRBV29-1 TGCAGCGCACGATATACGGGGGACTCTGGAAACACCATATATTTT CSARYTGDSGNTIYF
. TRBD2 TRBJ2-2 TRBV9 TGTGCCAGCAGCACGGGACTAGCGGAGTTCGCGAACACCGGGGAGCTGTTTTTT CASSTGLAEFANTGELFF
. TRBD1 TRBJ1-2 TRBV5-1 TGCGCCAGCAGCTCGCCGGGACAGGGGGATGGCTACACCTTC CASSSPGQGDGYTF
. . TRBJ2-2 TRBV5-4 TGTGCCAGCAGCTCCGTCTGGGGGCCTTCGAACACCGGGGAGCTGTTTTTT CASSSVWGPSNTGELFF
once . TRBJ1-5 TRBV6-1 TGTGCCAGCAGTGAAGAGGGCACAGGGTGGAGGATTCACAATCAGCCCCAGCATTTT CASSEEGTGWRIHNQPQHF
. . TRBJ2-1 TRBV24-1 TGTGCCACCAGGCCAGGGGAACACAATGAGCAGTTCTTC CATRPGEHNEQFF
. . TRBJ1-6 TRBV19 TGTGCCAGGAAAACCGGGACTTTAAATTCACCCCTCCACTTT CARKTGTLNSPLHF
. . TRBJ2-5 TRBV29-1 TGCAGCGTTGAAGATGGGGCGGATCAAGAGACCCAGTACTTC CSVEDGADQETQYF
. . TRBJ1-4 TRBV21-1 TGTGCCAGCAGTTACACCCCAACTAATGAAAAACTGTTTTTT CASSYTPTNEKLFF
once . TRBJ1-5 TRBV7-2 TGTGCCAGCAGCCTCATGACAGGAGTCAATCAGCCCCAGCATTTT CASSLMTGVNQPQHF
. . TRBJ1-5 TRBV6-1 TGTGCCAGCAGTGAAGTAAGACAGTTCCGAAATCAGCCCCAGCATTTT CASSEVRQFRNQPQHF
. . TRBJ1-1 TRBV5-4 TGTGCCAGCAGCTTGGAAGTGGACAGTGAAGCTTTCTTT CASSLEVDSEAFF
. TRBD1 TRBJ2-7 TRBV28 TGTGCCAGCAGTTCCGGGACAGGGTATCGTCTCGAGCAGTACTTC CASSSGTGYRLEQYF
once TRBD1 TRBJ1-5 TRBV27 TGTGCCAGCAGAACAGGGGCCTATAGCAATCAGCCCCAGCATTTT CASRTGAYSNQPQHF
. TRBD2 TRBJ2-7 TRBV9 TGTGCCAGCAGCGTATCAGCGGGAGGGGACGAGCAGTACTTC CASSVSAGGDEQYF
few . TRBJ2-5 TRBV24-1 TGTGCCACCAGTGACCCGACTCAGGGGGGAGAGACCCAGTACTTC CATSDPTQGGETQYF
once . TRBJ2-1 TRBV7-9 TGTGCCAGCAGCTTTGTATCGTGGGAGTCCTACAATGAGCAGTTCTTC CASSFVSWESYNEQFF
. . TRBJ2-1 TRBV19 TGTGCCAGTAGTAACCGACAAGACAATGAGCAGTTCTTC CASSNRQDNEQFF
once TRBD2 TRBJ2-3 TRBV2 TGTGCCAGCAGTGCCCTACCGGGACTAGCGGGGGTAGATACGCAGTATTTT CASSALPGLAGVDTQYF
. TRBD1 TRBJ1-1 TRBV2 TGTGCCAGCAGTGGGACAGGGAGGAACACTGAAGCTTTCTTT CASSGTGRNTEAFF
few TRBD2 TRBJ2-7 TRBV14 TGTGCCAGCAGGCCCGGGACTATCCGGGGGGAGCAGTACTTC CASRPGTIRGEQYF
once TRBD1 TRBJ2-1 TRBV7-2 TGTGCCAGCAGCTTAGACCGGACAGGGAGCAATGAGCAGTTCTTC CASSLDRTGSNEQFF
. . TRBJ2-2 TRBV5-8 TGTGCCAGCAGCTTCATGGGTAGAGGAGGAACCGGGGAGCTGTTTTTT CASSFMGRGGTGELFF
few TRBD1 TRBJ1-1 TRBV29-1 TGCAGCGTTGACTTGACAGGGGGCACCACTGAAGCTTTCTTT CSVDLTGGTTEAFF
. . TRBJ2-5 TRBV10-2 TGCGCCAGCAGTGAGATCATGGGAGTTCAAGAGACCCAGTACTTC CASSEIMGVQETQYF
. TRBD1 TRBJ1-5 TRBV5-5 TGTGCCAGCAGCTCAGGGGGAAATCAGCCCCAGCATTTT CASSSGGNQPQHF
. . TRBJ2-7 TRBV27 TGTGCCAGCAGTTCCCTAGCGCCCTACGAGCAGTACTTC CASSSLAPYEQYF
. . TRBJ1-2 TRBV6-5 TGTGCCAGCAGTTTCGGGACAACCTATGGCTACACCTTC CASSFGTTYGYTF
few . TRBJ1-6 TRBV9 TGTGCCAGCAGCGTAGGGGGGCCATTGGGGAATTCACCCCTCCACTTT CASSVGGPLGNSPLHF
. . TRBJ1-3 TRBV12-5 TGTGCTAGTGGCCAGACAGGAAACACCATATATTTT CASGQTGNTIYF
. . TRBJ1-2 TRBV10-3 TGTGCCATCAGTGAGTCAGGGGAGGACTATGGCTACACCTTC CAISESGEDYGYTF
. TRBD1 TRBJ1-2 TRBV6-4 TGTGCCAGCAGTGACTCAAGGGGGCTCTCTGGCTACACCTTC CASSDSRGLSGYTF
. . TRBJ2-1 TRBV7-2 TGTGCCAGCAGCTTAGCGGGAGGTCACAATGAGCAGTTCTTC CASSLAGGHNEQFF
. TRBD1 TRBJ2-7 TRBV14 TGTGCCAGCAGCCAAAGAGACTACATTCAGGGTGACAGGGTAGTCTACGAGCAGTACTTC CASSQRDYIQGDRVVYEQYF
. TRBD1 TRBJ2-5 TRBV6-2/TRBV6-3 TGTGCCAGCAGCCGGGACAGCCCCCAAGAGACCCAGTACTTC CASSRDSPQETQYF
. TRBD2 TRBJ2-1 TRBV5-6 TGTGCCAGCAGCCCTCCTAGCGGAAACAATGAGCAGTTCTTC CASSPPSGNNEQFF
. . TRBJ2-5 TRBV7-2 TGTGCCAGCAGCTTAAGGCCCGGGGGTGGAGAAGAGACCCAGTACTTC CASSLRPGGGEETQYF
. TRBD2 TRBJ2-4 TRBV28 TGTGCCAGCAACTACGGACTAGCGGGAGTTAATGGAGCCAAAAACATTCAGTACTTC CASNYGLAGVNGAKNIQYF
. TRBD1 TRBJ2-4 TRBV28 TGTGCCAGCAGTTTGGTGGGACAGTCAAAAAACATTCAGTACTTC CASSLVGQSKNIQYF
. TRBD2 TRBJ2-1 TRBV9 TGTGCCAGCAGCGTATTGGGGACTAGCGGACACAATGAGCAGTTCTTC CASSVLGTSGHNEQFF
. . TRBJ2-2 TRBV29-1 TGCAGCGTTATAACAGGAGCCGGGGAGCTGTTTTTT CSVITGAGELFF
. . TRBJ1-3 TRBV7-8 TGTGCCAGCAGCCGAGCCAGGGGAAGGAACACCATATATTTT CASSRARGRNTIYF
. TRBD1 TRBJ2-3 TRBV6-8 TGTGCCAGCACCGGACAGGCCTTCTTCACAGATACGCAGTATTTT CASTGQAFFTDTQYF
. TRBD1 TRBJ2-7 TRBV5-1 TGCGCCAGCAGACTAGGACAGGGGCACTCCTACGAGCAGTACTTC CASRLGQGHSYEQYF